This is a list of T cell receptor beta chains from one sample in a study of shared clonotypes between healthy human individuals. TCRdb keeps only in-frame clones here, not all; method: immunoSEQ multiplex PCR. This sample carries about half a million clones, 70% to 85% of them seen once, and the ten largest clones take 12%. The sample was PBMCs. These receptors were taken from a woman between 35 and 50 years old in good health. Some clones in this sample may be carry-over from other donors' samples. CDR3s include the opening cysteine and the closing phenylalanine or tryptophan. Each record gives: CDR3 protein, CDR3 DNA, D gene, J gene, V gene, clone size. D genes are given only for firm matches. A row's size may be missing; if present it is once, few, many or a size class.

CDR3aa: CASSGVIGSGGDTQYF; CDR3nt: TGTGCCAGCAGCGGGGTAATCGGGAGTGGAGGAGATACGCAGTATTTT; d_gene: NA; j_gene: TRBJ2-3; v_gene: TRBV7-6; abundance: many
CDR3aa: CASSIWGLAGSGANVLTF; CDR3nt: TGTGCCAGTAGTATCTGGGGACTAGCGGGCTCTGGGGCCAACGTCCTGACTTTC; d_gene: TRBD2; j_gene: TRBJ2-6; v_gene: TRBV19; abundance: NA
CDR3aa: CASSPSSGTTNTGELFF; CDR3nt: TGTGCCAGCTCACCGTCTTCCGGGACCACGAACACCGGGGAGCTGTTTTTT; d_gene: NA; j_gene: TRBJ2-2; v_gene: TRBV18; abundance: NA
CDR3aa: CASSSNPLSPDSYGYTF; CDR3nt: TGTGCCAGCAGTTCTAACCCTCTATCACCGGACAGCTATGGCTACACCTTC; d_gene: NA; j_gene: TRBJ1-2; v_gene: TRBV28; abundance: NA
CDR3aa: CASSLGPSDTYNEQFF; CDR3nt: TGTGCCAGCAGCTTGGGTCCTAGCGATACCTACAATGAGCAGTTCTTC; d_gene: NA; j_gene: TRBJ2-1; v_gene: TRBV5-6; abundance: few
CDR3aa: CASRRGPWDTQYF; CDR3nt: TGTGCCAGTAGGAGGGGTCCTTGGGATACGCAGTATTTT; d_gene: NA; j_gene: TRBJ2-3; v_gene: TRBV19; abundance: NA
CDR3aa: CASRPPRGSSYNEQFF; CDR3nt: TGCGCCAGCAGACCACCAAGAGGGAGCTCCTACAATGAGCAGTTCTTC; d_gene: NA; j_gene: TRBJ2-1; v_gene: TRBV4-1; abundance: NA
CDR3aa: CASSLVLAGGDEQYF; CDR3nt: TGTGCCAGCAGCTTAGTACTAGCGGGAGGAGACGAGCAGTACTTC; d_gene: TRBD2; j_gene: TRBJ2-7; v_gene: TRBV11-2; abundance: NA
CDR3aa: CASASWTDPTDTQYF; CDR3nt: TGTGCCAGCGCCTCCTGGACGGATCCCACAGATACGCAGTATTTT; d_gene: NA; j_gene: TRBJ2-3; v_gene: TRBV28; abundance: NA
CDR3aa: CASSLSGTYGYTF; CDR3nt: TGTGCCAGCAGCTTAAGTGGGACTTATGGCTACACCTTC; d_gene: NA; j_gene: TRBJ1-2; v_gene: TRBV5-8; abundance: NA
CDR3aa: CASSQVGLAGSVLGSYEQYF; CDR3nt: TGTGCCAGCAGCCAAGTAGGACTAGCGGGATCTGTACTCGGCTCCTACGAGCAGTACTTC; d_gene: TRBD2; j_gene: TRBJ2-7; v_gene: TRBV14; abundance: NA
CDR3aa: CAIKAGENTGELFF; CDR3nt: TGTGCCATTAAAGCGGGGGAGAACACCGGGGAGCTGTTTTTT; d_gene: TRBD2; j_gene: TRBJ2-2; v_gene: TRBV10-3; abundance: once
CDR3aa: CASSINNIQYF; CDR3nt: TGTGCCAGCAGTATAAATAACATTCAGTACTTC; d_gene: NA; j_gene: TRBJ2-4; v_gene: TRBV28; abundance: NA
CDR3aa: CASNGGAYNEQFF; CDR3nt: TGTGCCAGCAACGGGGGAGCCTACAATGAGCAGTTCTTC; d_gene: NA; j_gene: TRBJ2-1; v_gene: TRBV7-2; abundance: NA
CDR3aa: CASSETGGGGYTF; CDR3nt: TGTGCCAGCAGTGAAACAGGGGGGGGAGGCTACACCTTC; d_gene: TRBD1; j_gene: TRBJ1-2; v_gene: TRBV6-1; abundance: NA
CDR3aa: CASSLTAGSYNEQFF; CDR3nt: TGTGCCAGCAGCTTAACAGCGGGTAGCTACAATGAGCAGTTCTTC; d_gene: NA; j_gene: TRBJ2-1; v_gene: TRBV7-9; abundance: NA
CDR3aa: CASSYSTGALNYGYTF; CDR3nt: TGTGCCAGCAGTTACTCGACAGGGGCCCTTAACTATGGCTACACCTTC; d_gene: TRBD1; j_gene: TRBJ1-2; v_gene: TRBV6-5; abundance: NA
CDR3aa: CASSEAGYSYEQYF; CDR3nt: TGTGCCAGCAGTGAGGCAGGTTATTCCTACGAGCAGTACTTC; d_gene: NA; j_gene: TRBJ2-7; v_gene: TRBV2; abundance: many
CDR3aa: CASSSPTPEGSPGYTF; CDR3nt: TGTGCCAGCAGTTCCCCCACACCGGAGGGTAGTCCTGGCTACACCTTC; d_gene: NA; j_gene: TRBJ1-2; v_gene: TRBV28; abundance: NA
CDR3aa: CAISTGVGETQYF; CDR3nt: TGTGCCATCAGTACAGGGGTCGGGGAGACCCAGTACTTC; d_gene: TRBD1; j_gene: TRBJ2-5; v_gene: TRBV10-3; abundance: once
CDR3aa: CASSAGRETQYF; CDR3nt: TGTGCCAGCAGCGCCGGACGGGAGACCCAGTACTTC; d_gene: NA; j_gene: TRBJ2-5; v_gene: TRBV11-3; abundance: NA
CDR3aa: CASSEAARAATDTQYF; CDR3nt: TGTGCCAGCAGTGAGGCCGCGAGGGCCGCCACAGATACGCAGTATTTT; d_gene: NA; j_gene: TRBJ2-3; v_gene: TRBV6-1; abundance: NA
CDR3aa: CAISEGPSSSYEQYF; CDR3nt: TGTGCCATCAGTGAGGGGCCTTCGTCGTCCTACGAGCAGTACTTC; d_gene: NA; j_gene: TRBJ2-7; v_gene: TRBV10-3; abundance: NA
CDR3aa: CASSGTPGQGSGYTF; CDR3nt: TGTGCCAGCAGTGGGACTCCGGGACAGGGCTCTGGCTACACCTTC; d_gene: TRBD1; j_gene: TRBJ1-2; v_gene: TRBV6-1; abundance: NA
CDR3aa: CASDGRGTTGRVHGYTF; CDR3nt: TGTGCCAGCGATGGGAGGGGAACGACAGGGCGGGTCCATGGCTACACCTTC; d_gene: TRBD1; j_gene: TRBJ1-2; v_gene: TRBV2; abundance: NA
CDR3aa: CASSPTRTSGRGRTDTQYF; CDR3nt: TGCGCCAGCAGCCCAACCCGGACTAGCGGGAGGGGGCGCACAGATACGCAGTATTTT; d_gene: TRBD2; j_gene: TRBJ2-3; v_gene: TRBV5-1; abundance: NA
CDR3aa: CASRLTSGKADTQYF; CDR3nt: TGTGCCAGCAGGTTGACTAGCGGGAAAGCAGATACGCAGTATTTT; d_gene: TRBD2; j_gene: TRBJ2-3; v_gene: TRBV2; abundance: NA
CDR3aa: CASSEPYEQYF; CDR3nt: TGTGCCAGCAGTGAACCCTACGAGCAGTACTTC; d_gene: NA; j_gene: TRBJ2-7; v_gene: TRBV2; abundance: NA
CDR3aa: CASSITGGTGYGYTF; CDR3nt: TGTGCCAGCAGCATCACAGGGGGCACTGGCTATGGCTACACCTTC; d_gene: TRBD1; j_gene: TRBJ1-2; v_gene: TRBV7-3; abundance: few
CDR3aa: CASSPEQGDTEAFF; CDR3nt: TGTGCCAGCTCACCCGAGCAGGGTGACACTGAAGCTTTCTTT; d_gene: NA; j_gene: TRBJ1-1; v_gene: TRBV18; abundance: NA
CDR3aa: CAWSAALGYTF; CDR3nt: TGTGCCTGGAGTGCGGCCCTCGGCTACACCTTC; d_gene: NA; j_gene: TRBJ1-2; v_gene: TRBV30; abundance: NA
CDR3aa: CASRPGVLSSGNTIYF; CDR3nt: TGTGCCAGCAGACCTGGGGTCCTGAGCTCTGGAAACACCATATATTTT; d_gene: NA; j_gene: TRBJ1-3; v_gene: TRBV7-8; abundance: NA
CDR3aa: CAWSGLDIQFTGELFF; CDR3nt: TGTGCCTGGAGTGGACTGGACATACAGTTCACCGGGGAGCTGTTTTTT; d_gene: NA; j_gene: TRBJ2-2; v_gene: TRBV30; abundance: NA
CDR3aa: CASRGPAGGYGYTF; CDR3nt: TGTGCCAGCAGGGGGCCCGCAGGGGGCTATGGCTACACCTTC; d_gene: TRBD1; j_gene: TRBJ1-2; v_gene: TRBV28; abundance: NA
CDR3aa: CASRQSGNYEQYF; CDR3nt: TGTGCCAGCAGACAGTCGGGTAACTACGAGCAGTACTTC; d_gene: NA; j_gene: TRBJ2-7; v_gene: TRBV27; abundance: NA
CDR3aa: CAISLLAGGDNEQFF; CDR3nt: TGTGCCATCAGCCTACTAGCGGGGGGAGACAATGAGCAGTTCTTC; d_gene: TRBD2; j_gene: TRBJ2-1; v_gene: TRBV10-3; abundance: NA
CDR3aa: CASSSTGDSNQPQHF; CDR3nt: TGTGCCAGCAGCTCGACAGGGGATAGCAATCAGCCCCAGCATTTT; d_gene: TRBD1; j_gene: TRBJ1-5; v_gene: TRBV11-2; abundance: few
CDR3aa: CASDQGSSNSPLHF; CDR3nt: TGTGCCAGTGATCAGGGTTCTTCTAATTCACCCCTCCACTTT; d_gene: NA; j_gene: TRBJ1-6; v_gene: TRBV11-2; abundance: NA
CDR3aa: CASSLYGAEVNTEAFF; CDR3nt: TGTGCCAGCAGCTTATATGGGGCGGAGGTGAACACTGAAGCTTTCTTT; d_gene: NA; j_gene: TRBJ1-1; v_gene: TRBV7-8; abundance: NA
CDR3aa: CASKPGQWTDTQYF; CDR3nt: TGTGCCAGCAAACCGGGACAATGGACGGATACGCAGTATTTT; d_gene: NA; j_gene: TRBJ2-3; v_gene: TRBV27; abundance: NA
CDR3aa: CACQAGQGEQFF; CDR3nt: TGTGCCTGCCAGGCGGGACAGGGTGAGCAGTTCTTC; d_gene: TRBD1; j_gene: TRBJ2-1; v_gene: TRBV30; abundance: NA
CDR3aa: CASSPRVMTEQFF; CDR3nt: TGTGCCAGCAGTCCACGCGTAATGACTGAGCAGTTCTTC; d_gene: NA; j_gene: TRBJ2-1; v_gene: TRBV27; abundance: NA
CDR3aa: CASSGGGQGATNEKLFF; CDR3nt: TGTGCCAGCAGCGGAGGGGGACAGGGAGCAACTAATGAAAAACTGTTTTTT; d_gene: TRBD1; j_gene: TRBJ1-4; v_gene: TRBV11-2; abundance: once
CDR3aa: CASSLGPSGRLAKNIQYF; CDR3nt: TGTGCCAGCAGCTTGGGCCCTAGCGGGCGCTTAGCCAAAAACATTCAGTACTTC; d_gene: TRBD2; j_gene: TRBJ2-4; v_gene: TRBV5-4; abundance: NA
CDR3aa: CASSLLGGGFEQYF; CDR3nt: TGTGCCAGCAGTCTCCTGGGTGGTGGGTTTGAGCAGTACTTC; d_gene: NA; j_gene: TRBJ2-7; v_gene: TRBV28; abundance: NA
CDR3aa: CASRLLFFGKNIQYF; CDR3nt: TGTGCCAGCCGACTCCTATTCTTCGGCAAAAACATTCAGTACTTC; d_gene: NA; j_gene: TRBJ2-4; v_gene: TRBV2; abundance: NA
CDR3aa: CASSSPWDSTRREQYF; CDR3nt: TGTGCCAGCAGCTCCCCTTGGGACAGCACAAGGAGGGAGCAGTACTTC; d_gene: TRBD1; j_gene: TRBJ2-7; v_gene: TRBV5-5; abundance: NA
CDR3aa: CASSLGSSGRLADTQYF; CDR3nt: TGTGCCAGCAGTTTGGGGTCTAGCGGGAGGTTGGCAGATACGCAGTATTTT; d_gene: TRBD2; j_gene: TRBJ2-3; v_gene: TRBV28; abundance: NA
CDR3aa: CASSGHGTSGDQANTGELFF; CDR3nt: TGTGCCAGCAGCGGACACGGGACTAGCGGGGACCAGGCGAACACCGGGGAGCTGTTTTTT; d_gene: TRBD2; j_gene: TRBJ2-2; v_gene: TRBV9; abundance: NA
CDR3aa: CASRGTSTDTQYF; CDR3nt: TGTGCCAGTCGCGGGACTAGTACAGATACGCAGTATTTT; d_gene: TRBD2; j_gene: TRBJ2-3; v_gene: TRBV27; abundance: NA